The rows below give T cell receptor beta chains drawn from one sample of a study of cytotoxic CD8 clonotypes in ibrutinib-treated CLL. Repertoires were generated with immunoSEQ multiplex PCR, while TCRdb's copy carries only in-frame clones and drops some. The sample includes 330,000 or so clones, 67% of them seen just once. Sequencing was performed on PBMCs, taken after 36 months of ibrutinib treatment. The receptors shown here come from a human donor with chronic lymphocytic leukemia. Each CDR3 is given with its conserved first and last residue. The D gene is left open where the match is weak. Not all rows give a size; the values are once, few, many and, for expanded clones, a class.

V gene,D gene,clone size,J gene,CDR3 length,CDR3 protein,CDR3 DNA
TRBV6-5,NA,few,TRBJ2-2,12,CASRKYTGELFF,TGTGCCAGCAGAAAGTACACCGGGGAGCTGTTTTTT
TRBV4-1,NA,NA,TRBJ2-3,14,CASSQASNTDTQYF,TGCGCCAGCAGCCAAGCGTCAAACACAGATACGCAGTATTTT
TRBV28,NA,NA,TRBJ2-7,15,CASSSLQGFLHEQYF,TGTGCCAGCAGCTCTTTACAGGGATTCCTACACGAGCAGTACTTC
TRBV6-5,NA,few,TRBJ2-3,14,CASKGDTRTDTQYF,TGTGCCAGCAAGGGGGACACGCGCACAGATACGCAGTATTTT
TRBV27,TRBD2,few,TRBJ2-1,15,CASSHGTSGRFEQFF,TGTGCCAGCAGCCACGGGACTAGCGGGAGGTTTGAGCAGTTCTTC
TRBV5-1,NA,once,TRBJ1-4,14,CASSLSGAREKLFF,TGCGCCAGCAGCTTATCCGGAGCGCGTGAAAAACTGTTTTTT
TRBV27,TRBD2,NA,TRBJ2-2,17,CASSLKGLAGAIGELFF,TGTGCCAGCAGTTTAAAGGGACTAGCGGGAGCTATCGGGGAGCTGTTTTTT
TRBV1,NA,NA,TRBJ2-2,15,CTSSQDSTGSGELFF,TGCACCAGCAGCCAAGATTCAACAGGGAGCGGGGAGCTGTTTTTT
TRBV5-6,NA,NA,TRBJ2-1,13,CASRDVLIYEQFF,TGTGCCAGCAGGGATGTTCTTATCTATGAGCAGTTCTTC
TRBV29-1,TRBD1,NA,TRBJ2-5,14,CSVAKGAVGETQYF,TGCAGCGTTGCTAAGGGGGCAGTTGGAGAGACCCAGTACTTC
TRBV27,TRBD2,NA,TRBJ2-3,15,CASSIYSGRLDTQYF,TGTGCCAGCAGTATCTATAGCGGGAGACTAGATACGCAGTATTTT
TRBV5-1,TRBD1,NA,TRBJ1-1,14,CASSYRGFDTEAFF,TGCGCCAGCAGCTACAGGGGGTTTGACACTGAAGCTTTCTTT
TRBV5-1,NA,NA,TRBJ2-5,14,CASSLGQKQETQYF,TGCGCCAGCAGCTTGGGTCAGAAACAAGAGACCCAGTACTTC
TRBV27,TRBD2,NA,TRBJ2-3,16,CASSPVGLAGADTQYF,TGTGCCAGCAGTCCCGTCGGACTAGCGGGTGCAGATACGCAGTATTTT
TRBV27,NA,once,TRBJ2-7,14,CASSLRQNSYEQYF,TGTGCCAGCAGCTTAAGACAGAACTCCTACGAGCAGTACTTC
TRBV9,NA,few,TRBJ2-5,14,CASSVDTYQETQYF,TGTGCCAGCAGCGTAGACACATACCAAGAGACCCAGTACTTC
TRBV12-2,NA,NA,TRBJ2-7,15,CASRLGRDRYYEQYF,TGTGCAAGTCGCTTAGGTAGGGACAGATACTACGAGCAGTACTTC
TRBV11-1,TRBD1,few,TRBJ2-1,14,CASSRDRGWNEQFF,TGTGCCAGCAGCCGGGACAGGGGGTGGAATGAGCAGTTCTTC
TRBV5-5,TRBD2,NA,TRBJ2-3,14,CASSSGLAGDTQYF,TGTGCCAGCAGCTCCGGACTAGCGGGAGATACGCAGTATTTT
TRBV4-1,TRBD1,NA,TRBJ2-3,18,CASSQVSLGTDITDTQYF,TGCGCCAGCAGCCAAGTATCGCTTGGGACAGATATCACAGATACGCAGTATTTT
TRBV6-5,NA,NA,TRBJ2-1,15,CASSYGVGGGNEQFF,TGTGCCAGCAGTTATGGGGTGGGTGGTGGCAATGAGCAGTTCTTC
TRBV18,TRBD2,few,TRBJ2-1,16,CASSETAPGLYNEQFF,TGTGCCAGCTCAGAAACCGCTCCGGGACTATACAATGAGCAGTTCTTC
TRBV5-4,NA,NA,TRBJ2-3,15,CASSPRGRGTDTQYF,TGTGCCAGCAGCCCCCGGGGGCGAGGCACAGATACGCAGTATTTT
TRBV27,NA,NA,TRBJ2-7,15,CASSLGRAIGHEQYF,TGTGCCAGCAGTTTGGGCAGGGCAATCGGGCACGAGCAGTACTTC
TRBV9,TRBD2,NA,TRBJ2-3,18,CASSISGGRPLSTDTQYF,TGTGCCAGCAGCATCAGCGGGGGGCGCCCCCTTAGCACAGATACGCAGTATTTT
TRBV18,TRBD1,NA,TRBJ1-2,13,CASSPSGGGGYTF,TGTGCCAGCTCACCCTCAGGGGGCGGTGGCTACACCTTC
TRBV7-9,TRBD1,NA,TRBJ2-7,14,CASSSGTASYEQYF,TGTGCCAGCAGCTCCGGGACAGCCTCCTACGAGCAGTACTTC
TRBV2,NA,NA,TRBJ1-4,15,CASSEDRGANEKLFF,TGTGCCAGCAGTGAAGATCGGGGAGCTAATGAAAAACTGTTTTTT
TRBV5-6,NA,few,TRBJ1-2,14,CASSRRTLNYGYTF,TGTGCCAGCAGCCGGCGGACCCTTAACTATGGCTACACCTTC
TRBV29-1,NA,NA,TRBJ1-1,14,CSVPLAGRNTEAFF,TGCAGCGTTCCTTTGGCGGGACGGAACACTGAAGCTTTCTTT
TRBV7-9,NA,NA,TRBJ1-4,14,CASSSSATNEKLFF,TGTGCCAGCAGCTCGAGCGCAACTAATGAAAAACTGTTTTTT
TRBV14,NA,NA,TRBJ2-2,17,CASGQFLESRNTGELFF,TGTGCCAGCGGCCAATTTCTGGAAAGCCGGAACACCGGGGAGCTGTTTTTT
TRBV29-1,NA,few,TRBJ2-7,12,CSVETRTYEQYF,TGCAGCGTTGAGACAAGGACCTACGAGCAGTACTTC
TRBV9,TRBD2,once,TRBJ2-5,16,CASSVALREGQETQYF,TGTGCCAGCAGCGTAGCATTGCGGGAGGGCCAAGAGACCCAGTACTTC
TRBV6-4,NA,NA,TRBJ1-2,14,CARILPGPSNGYTF,TGTGCCAGAATTCTTCCGGGGCCTAGCAATGGCTACACCTTC
TRBV5-1,NA,few,TRBJ1-2,14,CASSLDRATYGYTF,TGCGCCAGCAGCTTGGACAGGGCCACCTATGGCTACACCTTC
TRBV5-1,NA,NA,TRBJ2-7,15,CASRLGPSETYEQYF,TGCGCCAGCAGACTGGGCCCTAGCGAAACCTACGAGCAGTACTTC
TRBV27,TRBD1,NA,TRBJ1-5,20,CASSPRTGMGMGYSNQPQHF,TGTGCCAGCAGTCCTCGGACAGGAATGGGTATGGGTTATAGCAATCAGCCCCAGCATTTT
TRBV27,NA,once,TRBJ1-5,19,CASGPVGRVQVYSNQPQHF,TGTGCCAGCGGACCCGTTGGGCGAGTACAGGTATATAGCAATCAGCCCCAGCATTTT
TRBV14,NA,NA,TRBJ2-7,15,CASSHTILGSYEQYF,TGTGCCAGCAGCCACACCATCCTGGGGTCCTACGAGCAGTACTTC
TRBV19,TRBD1,NA,TRBJ1-2,15,CASSIGGRGPDGYTF,TGTGCCAGTAGTATCGGCGGCAGGGGGCCGGATGGCTACACCTTC
TRBV28,NA,NA,TRBJ1-1,16,CASSLLRQAGNTEAFF,TGTGCCAGCAGTTTACTCCGACAGGCGGGGAACACTGAAGCTTTCTTT
TRBV29-1,TRBD1,NA,TRBJ2-7,12,CSVHDRAYEQYF,TGCAGCGTTCATGACAGGGCGTACGAGCAGTACTTC
TRBV5-6,NA,few,TRBJ2-2,15,CASSPSLQSRRELFF,TGTGCCAGCAGCCCGAGTCTGCAGTCCCGCCGGGAGCTGTTTTTT
TRBV15,NA,few,TRBJ1-6,14,CATTGTLLNSPLHF,TGTGCCACCACCGGGACCTTGCTAAATTCACCCCTCCACTTT
TRBV9,TRBD2,few,TRBJ2-1,14,CASSVVAGDNEQFF,TGTGCCAGCAGCGTAGTAGCGGGAGACAATGAGCAGTTCTTC
TRBV2,TRBD1,NA,TRBJ1-2,12,CASQQGARGYTF,TGTGCCAGCCAACAGGGGGCGCGTGGCTACACCTTC
TRBV10-3,NA,NA,TRBJ1-5,14,CAISDVSGVGPQHF,TGTGCCATCAGTGACGTGTCTGGGGTAGGTCCCCAGCATTTT
TRBV18,TRBD2,few,TRBJ2-1,16,CASSPLGTSSYNEQFF,TGTGCCAGCTCACCTTTGGGGACTAGCTCCTACAATGAGCAGTTCTTC
TRBV9,NA,few,TRBJ2-5,13,CASRPDSQETQYF,TGTGCCAGCAGACCTGACAGTCAAGAGACCCAGTACTTC
TRBV7-3,TRBD2,few,TRBJ2-1,13,CASSFRLASEQFF,TGTGCCAGCAGCTTTCGACTAGCGAGTGAGCAGTTCTTC
TRBV6-1,NA,NA,TRBJ2-3,17,CASSDTPGQMREDTQYF,TGTGCCAGCAGTGACACCCCCGGACAGATGAGGGAAGATACGCAGTATTTT
TRBV10-3,TRBD2,NA,TRBJ2-3,15,CAISETGGPTDTQYF,TGTGCCATCAGTGAAACGGGAGGACCCACAGATACGCAGTATTTT
TRBV9,NA,NA,TRBJ1-2,10,CASRGRGYTF,TGTGCCAGCAGGGGTAGGGGCTACACCTTC
TRBV7-7,NA,NA,TRBJ2-5,13,CASSFRFGETQYF,TGTGCCAGCAGCTTCCGCTTTGGGGAGACCCAGTACTTC